The 29 T cell receptor beta chains below were found in one sample sequenced in a study of blood T cell repertoires in COVID-19. Sequencing used immunoSEQ multiplex PCR; TCRdb keeps in-frame clones, though not all of them. The sample lists roughly 170,000 clones; roughly 89% were seen once. Sequences were obtained from peripheral blood. These receptors all come from a woman younger than 30 who had recovered from COVID-19.

The V call is TRBV9, the J call TRBJ1-4, with D unclear. There are 15 residues in the CDR3. V was cut by 4 bases and J by 3 bases, with 13 bases left in between. The germline V gene has CDR1 SGDLS and CDR2 YYNGEE. The chain's CDR3 is CASSLRDSANEKLFF. The CDR3 nucleotides read TGTGCCAGCAGCCTCCGGGATTCAGCTAATGAAAAACTGTTTTTT.

This rearrangement joins TRBV7-9 to TRBJ1-5, with no clear D. The germline V gene has CDR1 SEHNR and CDR2 FQNEAQ (reference sequence). The CDR3 is 14 amino acids. V was clipped by 2 bases and J by 1 base, with 6 bases between them. CDR3 sequence (DNA): TGTGCCAGCAGCTTAAGTCAGAGCAATCAGCCCCAGCATTTT. Its translation is CASSLSQSNQPQHF. The whole variable domain, remainder taken from reference TRBV7-9 and TRBJ1-5, is DTGVSQNPRHKITKRGQNVTFRCDPISEHNRLYWYRQTLGQGPEFLTYFQNEAQLEKSRLLSDRFSAERPKGSFSTLEIQRTEQGDSAMYLCASSLSQSNQPQHFGDGTRLSIL.

The gene calls are TRBV19 and TRBJ2-3, with D tentatively TRBD1 (5 bases). This CDR3 comprises 15 residues. Between the trimmed V and J ends, which lost 5 bases and 2 bases, there was a span of 14 bases. Germline V gene lookup returns CDR1 LNHDA and CDR2 SQIVND (reference sequence). The CDR3 bases are TGTGCCAGTAGTGACAGTGTTGGAAACACAGATACGCAGTATTTT. It yields the protein CASSDSVGNTDTQYF.

J is TRBJ1-5 and V is TRBV6-5; possible D gene TRBD1, 6 bases. Trimming left V 2 bases short and J 8 bases short, with 13 bases between. The CDR3 loop spans 14 amino acids. The germline CDR1 and CDR2 sequences are MNHEY and SVGAGI. CDR3 sequence (DNA): TGTGCCAGCAGTTACGTGGGGGCGGAGGAGCCCCAGCATTTT. Its translation is CASSYVGAEEPQHF.

The chain uses TRBV29-1 and TRBJ2-3, with TRBD2 identical over 9 bases. With V trimmed by 6 bases and J by 4 bases, 5 bases remained unmatched. This CDR3 has 13 amino acids. Germline assignment: CDR1 SQVTM and CDR2 ANQGSEA. The DNA of the CDR3 is TGCAGCGTGGGACTAGCTGTCCCAGATACGCAGTATTTT. The encoded protein is CSVGLAVPDTQYF.

This clone was detected only once. The V gene is TRBV5-8, the J gene TRBJ1-1; 7 bases fit TRBD1. The CDR3 is 14 residues long. Losses at the gene ends were 1 base for V and 1 base for J; bases not matched to a gene: 1. The germline V gene has CDR1 SGHTS and CDR2 YDEGEE. The CDR3 nucleotides read TGTGCCAGCAGCTTGTACAGGGGGAACACTGAAGCTTTCTTT. As protein: CASSLYRGNTEAFF.

The chain recombines TRBV9 with TRBJ2-5, with D possibly being TRBD1 (6 bases). This CDR3 spans 15 amino acids. Germline V gene data show CDR1 as SGDLS and CDR2 as YYNGEE. With 3 bases removed from V and 1 base from J, the gap between germline ends came to 13 bases. The CDR3 DNA sequence: TGTGCCAGCAGCGCGAGAGGGGGTCCCCAAGAGACCCAGTACTTC. Residues: CASSARGGPQETQYF.

This clone is classed as medium-sized. CDR3 nucleotides: TGTGCCACCAGTGATTTATGGACTAGCGAGTACAATGAGCAGTTCTTC. Amino acid sequence: CATSDLWTSEYNEQFF. The chain couples TRBV24-1 to TRBJ2-1; TRBD2 matches at 9 bases. V shed 1 base and J 4 bases; nucleotides not matched to a gene: 4. Looked up from germline, CDR1 is KGHDR and CDR2 is SFDVKD. The length of the CDR3 is 16 residues.

The chain recombines TRBV6-5 with TRBJ2-1, with TRBD2 identical over 8 bases. The germline V gene encodes CDR1 MNHEY and CDR2 SVGAGI. This CDR3 contains 15 residues. With V trimmed by 5 bases and J by 4 bases, 7 bases remained unmatched. CDR3: CASSLSSGAYNEQFF. CDR3 coding DNA: TGTGCCAGCAGTCTCAGTAGCGGGGCGTACAATGAGCAGTTCTTC.

The V call is TRBV20-1, the J call TRBJ2-1, with TRBD2 as a possible D gene (6 bases). The CDR3 consists of 15 residues. Per the germline V gene, CDR1 is DFQATT and CDR2 is SNEGSKA (reference sequence). V lost 3 bases to trimming and J lost 0 bases, with 12 bases between them. DNA for the CDR3: TGCAGTGCTAGTGAGGCGGGGAGCTCCTACAATGAGCAGTTCTTC. This gives the protein CSASEAGSSYNEQFF.

The V and J genes are TRBV28 and TRBJ1-2; D remains ambiguous. V lost 7 bases, J lost 2 bases, and 8 bases lay in between. The germline gives CDR1 MDHEN, CDR2 SYDVKM. This CDR3 is built from 12 residues. The CDR3 loop reads CASTKLNYGYTF. The CDR3 nucleotides are TGTGCCAGCACCAAGCTGAACTATGGCTACACCTTC.

In its sample, this clone was seen once. The V gene is TRBV6-5, the J gene TRBJ2-7; a weak D match, TRBD2 (6 bases). Germline-derived CDR1 and CDR2 are MNHEY and SVGAGI. Trimming left V 6 bases short and J 6 bases short, with 15 bases between. The CDR3 totals 13 residues. Here the CDR3 reads CASRKRDFLEQYV. The CDR3, as DNA: TGTGCCAGCAGGAAAAGGGACTTTCTCGAGCAGTACGTC.

This rearrangement joins TRBV5-4 to TRBJ2-7; D might be TRBD2 (6 bases). The V gene lost 1 base and the J gene lost 3 bases, with 14 bases spanning the gap. The CDR3 is made up of 15 amino acids. Looked up from germline, CDR1 is SGHNT and CDR2 is YYREEE (reference sequence). The CDR3 nucleotides read TGTGCCAGCAGCTTGATCGAGACTAGTGTCTACGAGCAGTACTTC. Protein product: CASSLIETSVYEQYF.

The CDR3 sequence is CASLEGVGEQFF. The CDR3 DNA is TGTGCCAGTCTAGAGGGGGTTGGAGAGCAGTTCTTC. The chain combines TRBV28 with TRBJ2-1; D may be TRBD1 (6 bases). CDR3 length equals 12 residues. Trimming pared 9 bases from V and 10 bases from J, leaving 16 bases between. CDR1 and CDR2 (germline): MDHEN, SYDVKM. Full variable domain (remainder filled in from reference TRBV28 and TRBJ2-1): DVKVTQSSRYLVKRTGEKVFLECVQDMDHENMFWYRQDPGLGLRLIYFSYDVKMKEKGDIPEGYSVSREKKERFSLILESASTNQTSMYLCASLEGVGEQFFGPGTRLTVL.

V and J are TRBV27 and TRBJ1-4; 7 bases align to TRBD1. J gave up 3 bases and V 6 bases, and 10 bases lay outside the gene matches. CDR1 MNHEY and CDR2 SMNVEV come from the germline V gene (reference sequence). This CDR3 region has 16 residues. CDR3 DNA: TGTGCCAGCAGAAGAATAAGGGGGCGATCTAATGAAAAACTGTTTTTT. This translates into CASRRIRGRSNEKLFF.

The chain recombines TRBV24-1 with TRBJ2-5; the D gene is possibly TRBD2 (6 bases). The CDR3 runs to 13 residues. Trimming left V 3 bases short and J 3 bases short, with 7 bases between. From germline, CDR1 is KGHDR and CDR2 SFDVKD. This CDR3 is CATSDLAKETQYF. DNA for the CDR3: TGTGCCACCAGTGATCTAGCGAAAGAGACCCAGTACTTC.

This clone was found a few times. This sequence joins TRBV5-1 and TRBJ2-1; D gene ambiguous. Trimming removed 3 bases from V and 2 bases from J, with 15 bases in between. The V gene's germline CDR1 is SGHRS and CDR2 YFSETQ. CDR3 size: 16 residues. Here the CDR3 DNA reads TGCGCCAGCAGCTCGGGTGGCCTTATAACCTACAATGAGCAGTTCTTC. This translates into CASSSGGLITYNEQFF.

The chain links TRBV27 to TRBJ2-1; tentatively, D is TRBD2 (5 bases). There are 12 residues in the CDR3. V dropped 8 bases and J dropped 7 bases, with 12 bases sitting between them. Germline CDR1 reads MNHEY; CDR2 reads SMNVEV (reference sequence). The CDR3 sequence: CASRRLNNEQFF. The DNA for the CDR3 is TGTGCCAGCCGACGACTAAATAATGAGCAGTTCTTC.

The chain couples TRBV4-3 to TRBJ2-7; D gene uncertain. Germline lookup yields CDR1 LGHNA and CDR2 YSLEER. V was clipped by 0 bases and J by 1 base, with 7 bases between them. CDR3 size: 14 residues. The CDR3 sequence is CASSQDRFSYEQYF. CDR3 nucleotides: TGCGCCAGCAGCCAAGACAGGTTTTCCTACGAGCAGTACTTC.

The V gene is TRBV29-1, the J gene TRBJ1-6; D uncertain. Between the trimmed V and J ends, which lost 4 bases and 6 bases, there was a span of 10 bases. Germline assignment: CDR1 SQVTM and CDR2 ANQGSEA. The CDR3 loop spans 13 amino acids. The CDR3 region has the DNA TGCAGCGTTGGTGATACCGGTAATTCACCCCTCCACTTT. It is translated as CSVGDTGNSPLHF.

The gene calls are TRBV6-2 or TRBV6-3 and TRBJ1-4; 10 nucleotides align to TRBD1. This CDR3 has 16 amino acids. Germline loops: CDR1 MNHEY, CDR2 SVGEGT. The V gene end was trimmed by 6 bases and the J gene end by 5 bases; junction bases not matched to a gene: 9. The CDR3 region is CASSRQGARGNEKLFF. CDR3 nucleotides: TGTGCCAGCAGCCGACAGGGGGCGCGTGGAAATGAAAAACTGTTTTTT.

This chain links TRBV7-2 with TRBJ2-3; D is perhaps TRBD2 (7 bases). V gave up 2 bases and J gave up 2 bases, with 17 bases separating them. Germline V gives CDR1 SGHTA, CDR2 FQGNSA. This CDR3 is built from 17 residues. For the CDR3, the DNA is TGTGCCAGCAGCTTACTGGGACTCGGGGGGCCCACAGATACGCAGTATTTT. Its protein product is CASSLLGLGGPTDTQYF.

This clone appeared once. This rearrangement joins TRBV5-1 to TRBJ2-1; 8 nucleotides line up with TRBD2. Trimming cost V 0 bases and J 4 bases; bases outside gene matches: 3. Germline-derived CDR1 and CDR2 are SGHRS and YFSETQ. The CDR3 runs to 15 residues. The CDR3 sequence is CASSLEASGYNEQFF. The CDR3 DNA follows: TGCGCCAGCAGCTTGGAGGCTAGCGGGTACAATGAGCAGTTCTTC.

The genes are TRBV10-3 and TRBJ1-2; TRBD1 matches 9 bases. CDR3 length: 14 amino acids. V gave up 9 bases and J gave up 4 bases; unmatched junction bases: 9. Germline CDR1 reads ENHRY; CDR2 reads SYGVKD. The CDR3 spells CAIGRGQGGYGYTF. The CDR3 DNA sequence: TGTGCCATTGGGCGGGGACAGGGTGGCTATGGCTACACCTTC.

The rearrangement joins TRBV24-1 to TRBJ1-2, with unresolved D. Germline values: CDR1 KGHDR, CDR2 SFDVKD. V gave up 5 bases and J gave up 3 bases, with 9 bases separating them. The CDR3 extends over 13 amino acids. CDR3 region: CATSGVNDYGYTF. CDR3 DNA: TGTGCCACCAGTGGAGTGAATGACTATGGCTACACCTTC.

The rearrangement links TRBV5-1 to TRBJ2-5; 8 nucleotides match TRBD2. Trimming took 0 bases from V and 5 from J; bases not matched to a gene: 9. Germline loops: CDR1 SGHRS, CDR2 YFSETQ. This CDR3 is 16 amino acids long. CDR3: CASSLEVAGGWETQYF. The CDR3 region has the DNA TGCGCCAGCAGCTTGGAGGTGGCGGGGGGCTGGGAGACCCAGTACTTC. Supplemented by reference TRBV5-1 and TRBJ2-5, the full variable domain reads KAGVTQTPRYLIKTRGQQVTLSCSPISGHRSVSWYQQTPGQGLQFLFEYFSETQRNKGNFPGRFSGRQFSNSRSEMNVSTLELGDSALYLCASSLEVAGGWETQYFGPGTRLLVL.

The genes are TRBV24-1 and TRBJ2-1, with TRBD2 as a possible D gene (5 bases). The CDR3 is made up of 15 amino acids. V lost 0 bases to trimming and J lost 9 bases, with 14 bases between them. The germline V gene has CDR1 KGHDR and CDR2 SFDVKD. CDR3 coding DNA: TGTGCCACCAGTGATTTGGAAGACAACCGGGGTGAGCAGTTCTTC. Translated: CATSDLEDNRGEQFF.

The chain has TRBV5-1 and TRBJ1-1; no reliable D call. Trimming removed 5 bases from V and 3 bases from J, with 11 bases in between. The CDR3 runs to 13 residues. The germline V gene encodes CDR1 SGHRS and CDR2 YFSETQ. The CDR3 spells CASRGRLDTEAFF. The CDR3 bases are TGCGCCAGCAGGGGCCGACTAGACACTGAAGCTTTCTTT. Supplemented by reference TRBV5-1 and TRBJ1-1, the full variable domain reads KAGVTQTPRYLIKTRGQQVTLSCSPISGHRSVSWYQQTPGQGLQFLFEYFSETQRNKGNFPGRFSGRQFSNSRSEMNVSTLELGDSALYLCASRGRLDTEAFFGQGTRLTVV.

The V gene is TRBV9, the J gene TRBJ2-2; TRBD2 matches 13 bases. The germline V gene encodes CDR1 SGDLS and CDR2 YYNGEE. This CDR3 spans 17 amino acids. V lost 2 bases to trimming and J lost 3 bases; unmatched junction nucleotides: 4. CDR3 in DNA: TGTGCCAGCAGCGTCGGACTAGCGGGAGATTACACCGGGGAGCTGTTTTTT. This sequence encodes CASSVGLAGDYTGELFF.